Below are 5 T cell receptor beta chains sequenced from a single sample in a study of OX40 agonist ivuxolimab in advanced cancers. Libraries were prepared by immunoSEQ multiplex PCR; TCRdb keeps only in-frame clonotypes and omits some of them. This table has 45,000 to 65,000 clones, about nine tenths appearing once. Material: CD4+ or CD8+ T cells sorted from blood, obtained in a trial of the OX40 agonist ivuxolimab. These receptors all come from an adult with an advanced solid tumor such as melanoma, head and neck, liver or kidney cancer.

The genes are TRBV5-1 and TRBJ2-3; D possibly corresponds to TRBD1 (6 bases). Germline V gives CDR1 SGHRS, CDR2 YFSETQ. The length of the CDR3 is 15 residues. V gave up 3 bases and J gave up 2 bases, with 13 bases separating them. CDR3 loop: CASSSQGQYTDTQYF. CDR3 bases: TGCGCCAGCAGCTCCCAGGGGCAGTACACAGATACGCAGTATTTT.

CDR3 sequence (DNA): TGTGCCAGCAGGAGGGGGGGCCCGAACACTGAAGCTTTCTTT. Protein product: CASRRGGPNTEAFF. This chain joins TRBV5-4 and TRBJ1-1; D may be TRBD1 (6 bases). The CDR3 extends over 14 amino acids. V lost 5 bases, J lost 1 base, and 12 bases lay in between. Germline-derived CDR1 and CDR2 are SGHNT and YYREEE (reference sequence). Filled out from reference TRBV5-4 and TRBJ1-1, the complete variable domain reads ETGVTQSPTHLIKTRGQQVTLRCSSQSGHNTVSWYQQALGQGPQFIFQYYREEENGRGNFPPRFSGLQFPNYSSELNVNALELDDSALYLCASRRGGPNTEAFFGQGTRLTVV.

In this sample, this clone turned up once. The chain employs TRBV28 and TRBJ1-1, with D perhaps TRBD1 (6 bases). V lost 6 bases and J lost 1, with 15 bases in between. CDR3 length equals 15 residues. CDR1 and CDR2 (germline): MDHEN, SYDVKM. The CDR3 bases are TGTGCCAGCAGCCGACTACAGGGCACGAACACTGAAGCTTTCTTT. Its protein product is CASSRLQGTNTEAFF. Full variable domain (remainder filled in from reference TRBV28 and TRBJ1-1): DVKVTQSSRYLVKRTGEKVFLECVQDMDHENMFWYRQDPGLGLRLIYFSYDVKMKEKGDIPEGYSVSREKKERFSLILESASTNQTSMYLCASSRLQGTNTEAFFGQGTRLTVV.

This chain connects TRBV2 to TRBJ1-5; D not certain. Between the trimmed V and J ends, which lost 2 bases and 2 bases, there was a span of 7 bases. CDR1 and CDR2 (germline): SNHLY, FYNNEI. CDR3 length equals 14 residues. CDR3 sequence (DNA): TGTGCCAGCAGTGAAAGGCGGGGCAATCAGCCCCAGCATTTT. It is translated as CASSERRGNQPQHF.

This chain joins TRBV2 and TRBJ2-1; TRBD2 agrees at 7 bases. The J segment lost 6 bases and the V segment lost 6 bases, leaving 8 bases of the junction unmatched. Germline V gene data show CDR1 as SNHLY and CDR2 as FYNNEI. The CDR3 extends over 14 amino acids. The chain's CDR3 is CASSLSGTINEQFF. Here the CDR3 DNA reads TGTGCCAGCAGCCTTTCCGGGACTATCAATGAGCAGTTCTTC.